This T cell receptor beta chain was found in a study of radiotherapy plus CTLA-4 blockade in lung cancer. TCRdb's copy holds only in-frame clones and misses some; the assay was immunoSEQ multiplex PCR. The table has about 120,000 clones, roughly 86% seen once. CDR3 size: 12 residues. With 1 base removed from V and 11 bases from J, the gap between germline ends came to 12 bases. Germline V CDR1 and CDR2: SGHTS, YDEGEE. Focal radiation plus CTLA-4 blockade with ipilimumab was administered to patients who had chemo-refractory metastatic non-small-cell lung cancer. Study results and caveats: Response, reportedly, was best predicted by interferon-beta along with early blood T cell clone dynamics.

As concerns this clone: Its antigen remains unidentified.

The TCR sequence derives from a human donor with non-small cell lung cancer that progressed on radiotherapy plus ipilimumab. Some clones in this sample may be carry-over from other donors' samples. The sample consisted of peripheral blood, taken from a patient treated with radiotherapy plus ipilimumab. The gene calls are TRBV5-8 and TRBJ1-1; D remains unclear. CDR3 in amino acids: CASSLTQYRAFF. CDR3 DNA: TGTGCCAGCAGCTTGACACAGTACCGGGCTTTCTTT.